These T cell receptor beta chains were read from a single sample in a study of control samples from healthy donors and cancer patients. Some clones are missing from TCRdb's copy, which holds only in-frame ones; the method was immunoSEQ multiplex PCR. The sample has 90,000 to 110,000 clones; 75% to 95% are singletons. Sequenced material: blood. These receptors originate from a human donor in good health. The donor label of this sample is uncertain. Each CDR3 is given with its conserved first and last residue.

j_call	v_call	cdr3_aa
TRBJ1-1	TRBV20-1	CSARRQSGAFF
TRBJ1-1	TRBV19	CASSTAGSRTEAFF
TRBJ1-3	TRBV28	CASSPGTVSGNTIYF
TRBJ2-7	TRBV4-2	CASSPGTGRYEQYF
TRBJ1-1	TRBV12-3/TRBV12-4	CASNSNSRGTAFF
TRBJ2-3	TRBV6-5	CASQPGTSTDTQYF
TRBJ2-3	TRBV3-1/TRBV3-2	CASSQSLAGLTDTQYF
TRBJ1-2	TRBV2	CASSEQDNYGYTF
TRBJ2-7	TRBV3-1/TRBV3-2	CASSQVGSYEQYF
TRBJ1-2	TRBV5-4	CASSLMVGDGYTF
TRBJ2-1	TRBV24-1	CATSETGNRPYNEQFF
TRBJ1-3	TRBV29-1	CSVEDDTGNTIYF
TRBJ1-1	TRBV30	CAWSPLFRNTEAFF
TRBJ2-1	TRBV6-5	CASSQPAGNNNEQFF
TRBJ2-3	TRBV30	CAWSSGALTTQYF
TRBJ1-4	TRBV24-1	CATSDSSEGAGEKLFF
TRBJ2-1	TRBV4-3	CASSPPGQGRHEQFF
TRBJ2-3	TRBV24-1	CATKGKEDTQYF
TRBJ1-1	TRBV11-2	CASSLVNRGGNTEAFF
TRBJ1-1	TRBV19	CASSPPRGRVVGTEAFF
TRBJ1-1	TRBV5-1	CASSFASQGTEAFF
TRBJ2-2	TRBV7-8	CASSFRFGQGNTGELFF
TRBJ1-3	TRBV2	CASSQTSAGNTIYF
TRBJ2-1	TRBV6-5	CASSLHPGQVGEQFF
TRBJ1-2	TRBV2	CASSDPGAQYGYTF
TRBJ2-1	TRBV5-8	CASSTGTGGNEQFF
TRBJ2-7	TRBV5-1	CASSLEGQGLYF